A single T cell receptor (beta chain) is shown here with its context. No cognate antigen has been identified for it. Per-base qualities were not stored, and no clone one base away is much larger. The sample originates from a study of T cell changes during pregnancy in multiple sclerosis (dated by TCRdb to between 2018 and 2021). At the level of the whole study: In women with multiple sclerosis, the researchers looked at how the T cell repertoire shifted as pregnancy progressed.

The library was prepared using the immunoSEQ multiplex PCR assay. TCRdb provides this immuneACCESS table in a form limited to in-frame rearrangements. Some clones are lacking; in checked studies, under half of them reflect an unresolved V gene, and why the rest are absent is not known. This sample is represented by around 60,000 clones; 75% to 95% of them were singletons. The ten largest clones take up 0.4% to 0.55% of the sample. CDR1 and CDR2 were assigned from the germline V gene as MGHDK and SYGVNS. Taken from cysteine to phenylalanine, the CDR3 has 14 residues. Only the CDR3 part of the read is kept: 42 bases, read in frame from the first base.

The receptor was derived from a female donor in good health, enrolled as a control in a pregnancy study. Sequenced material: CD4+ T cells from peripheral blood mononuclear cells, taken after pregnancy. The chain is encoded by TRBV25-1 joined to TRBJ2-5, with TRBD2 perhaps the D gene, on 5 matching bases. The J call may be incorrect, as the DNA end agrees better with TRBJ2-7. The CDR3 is CASSEPGVVDEQYF. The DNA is TGTGCCAGCAGTGAACCCGGGGTGGTCGACGAGCAGTACTTC.